This T cell receptor (beta chain) appears in the sequencing data of a study of T cells in tuberculosis. Study details: This South African cohort compared adolescents with or without latent tuberculosis against adults with active tuberculosis.

To note about this clone: The antigen is not known. One end of the junction varies from germline; a read error may be responsible.

Findings and limits, study-wide: Active tuberculosis patients had shorter CDR3-alpha; the beta difference was nonsignificant. A GMM-specific repertoire classifier reached just under 90% accuracy, AUROC about 0.9. GMM-specific TCRs were nearer to active tuberculosis alpha repertoires, suggesting expansion.

Clones were read by immunoSEQ multiplex PCR, and TCRdb kept only the in-frame ones, dropping some. This table holds roughly 34,000 clones, 95% to 97% found once. The sequenced sample was PBMCs. The receptor was derived from a donor aged 10-29 years with latent tuberculosis or without tuberculosis infection.

Here the CDR3 DNA reads TGTGCCATCAGTGAGTATTGGGGCCCCACCCGTTTT. Its protein is CAISEYWGPTRF. The chain employs TRBV10-3 and TRBJ1-1; D is perhaps TRBD1 (5 bases). The CDR3 spans 12 residues. Germline values: CDR1 ENHRY, CDR2 SYGVKD.